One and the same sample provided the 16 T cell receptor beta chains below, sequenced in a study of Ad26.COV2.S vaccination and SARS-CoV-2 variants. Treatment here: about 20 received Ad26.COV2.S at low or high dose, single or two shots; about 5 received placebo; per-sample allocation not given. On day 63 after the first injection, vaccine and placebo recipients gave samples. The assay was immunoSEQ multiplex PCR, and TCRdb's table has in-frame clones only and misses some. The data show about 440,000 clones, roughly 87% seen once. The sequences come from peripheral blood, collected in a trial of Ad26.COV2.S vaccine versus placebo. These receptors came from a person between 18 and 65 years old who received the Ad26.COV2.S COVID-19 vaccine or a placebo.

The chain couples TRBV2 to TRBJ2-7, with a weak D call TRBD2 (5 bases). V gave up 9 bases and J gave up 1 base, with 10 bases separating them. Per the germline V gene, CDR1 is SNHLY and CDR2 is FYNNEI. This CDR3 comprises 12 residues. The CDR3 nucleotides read TGTGCCAGGGGGAGCCTATCCTACGAGCAGTACTTC. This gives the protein CARGSLSYEQYF.

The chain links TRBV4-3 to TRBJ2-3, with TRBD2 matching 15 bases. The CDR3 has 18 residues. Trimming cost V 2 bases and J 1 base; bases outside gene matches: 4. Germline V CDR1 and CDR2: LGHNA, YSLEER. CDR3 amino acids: CASSQRTSGRVGTDTQYF. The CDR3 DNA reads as TGCGCCAGCAGCCAACGGACTAGCGGGAGGGTTGGCACAGATACGCAGTATTTT.

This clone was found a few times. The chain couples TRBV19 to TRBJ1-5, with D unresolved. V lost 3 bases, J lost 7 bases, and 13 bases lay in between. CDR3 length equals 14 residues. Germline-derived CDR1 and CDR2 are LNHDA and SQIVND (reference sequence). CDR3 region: CASSIKGSEQPQHF. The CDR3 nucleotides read TGTGCCAGTAGTATTAAGGGATCGGAGCAGCCCCAGCATTTT.

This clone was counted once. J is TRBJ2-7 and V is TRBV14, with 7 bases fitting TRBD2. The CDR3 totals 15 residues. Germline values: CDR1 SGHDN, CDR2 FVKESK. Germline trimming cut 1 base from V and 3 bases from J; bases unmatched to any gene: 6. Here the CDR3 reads CASSQGRGGFYEQYF. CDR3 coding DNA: TGTGCCAGCAGCCAAGGGAGGGGAGGGTTCTACGAGCAGTACTTC.

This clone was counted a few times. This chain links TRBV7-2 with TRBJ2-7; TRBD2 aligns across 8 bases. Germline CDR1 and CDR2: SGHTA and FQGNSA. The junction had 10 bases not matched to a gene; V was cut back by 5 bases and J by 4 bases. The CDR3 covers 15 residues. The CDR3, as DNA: TGTGCCAGCAGCCAAGACTCGGGGGGGAATTACGAGCAGTACTTC. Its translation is CASSQDSGGNYEQYF.

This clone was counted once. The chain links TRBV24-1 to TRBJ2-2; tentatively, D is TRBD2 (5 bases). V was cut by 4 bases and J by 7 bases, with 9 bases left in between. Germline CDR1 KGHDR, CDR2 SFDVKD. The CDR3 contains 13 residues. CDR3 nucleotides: TGTGCCACCAGTGAGCGAGGGCTCGGGGAGCTGTTTTTT. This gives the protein CATSERGLGELFF.

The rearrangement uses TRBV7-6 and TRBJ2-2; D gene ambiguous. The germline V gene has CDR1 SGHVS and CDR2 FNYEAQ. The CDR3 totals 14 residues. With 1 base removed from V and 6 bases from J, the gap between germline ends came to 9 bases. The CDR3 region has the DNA TGTGCCAGCAGCTTAGATGTAGATTCCGGGGAGCTGTTTTTT. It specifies CASSLDVDSGELFF. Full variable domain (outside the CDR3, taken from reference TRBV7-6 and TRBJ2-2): GAGVSQSPRYKVTKRGQDVALRCDPISGHVSLYWYRQALGQGPEFLTYFNYEAQQDKSGLPNDRFSAERPEGSISTLTIQRTEQRDSAMYRCASSLDVDSGELFFGEGSRLTVL.

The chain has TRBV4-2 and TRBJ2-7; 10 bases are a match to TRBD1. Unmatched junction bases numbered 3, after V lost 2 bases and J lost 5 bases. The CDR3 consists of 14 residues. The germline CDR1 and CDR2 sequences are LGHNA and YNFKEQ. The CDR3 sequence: CASSQRDRGDEQYF. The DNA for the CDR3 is TGTGCCAGCAGCCAACGGGACAGGGGTGACGAGCAGTACTTC.

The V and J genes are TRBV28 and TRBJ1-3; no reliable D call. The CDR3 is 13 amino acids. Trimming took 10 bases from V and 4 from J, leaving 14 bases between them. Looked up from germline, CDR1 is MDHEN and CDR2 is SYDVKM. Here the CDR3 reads CATDAPEGNTIYF. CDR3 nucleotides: TGTGCCACCGACGCCCCTGAGGGAAACACCATATATTTT. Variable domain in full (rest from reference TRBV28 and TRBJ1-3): DVKVTQSSRYLVKRTGEKVFLECVQDMDHENMFWYRQDPGLGLRLIYFSYDVKMKEKGDIPEGYSVSREKKERFSLILESASTNQTSMYLCATDAPEGNTIYFGEGSWLTVV.

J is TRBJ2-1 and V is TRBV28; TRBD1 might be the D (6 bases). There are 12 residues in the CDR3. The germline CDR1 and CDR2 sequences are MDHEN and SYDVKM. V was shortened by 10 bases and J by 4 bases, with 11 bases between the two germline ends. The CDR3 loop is CAIQGAYNEQFF. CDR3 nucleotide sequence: TGTGCCATACAGGGTGCTTACAATGAGCAGTTCTTC.

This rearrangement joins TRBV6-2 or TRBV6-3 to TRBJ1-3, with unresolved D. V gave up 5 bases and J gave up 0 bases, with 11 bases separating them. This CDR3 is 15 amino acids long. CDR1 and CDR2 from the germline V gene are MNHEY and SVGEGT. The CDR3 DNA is TGTGCCAGCAGTCATCAGACCTTCTCTGGAAACACCATATATTTT. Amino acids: CASSHQTFSGNTIYF.

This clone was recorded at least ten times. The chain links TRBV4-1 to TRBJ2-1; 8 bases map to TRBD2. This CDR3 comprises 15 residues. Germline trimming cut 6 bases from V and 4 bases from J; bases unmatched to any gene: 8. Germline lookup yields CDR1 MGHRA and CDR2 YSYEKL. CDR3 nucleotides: TGCGCCAGCAGTCGCAGCGGGAGTACATACAATGAGCAGTTCTTC. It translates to CASSRSGSTYNEQFF.

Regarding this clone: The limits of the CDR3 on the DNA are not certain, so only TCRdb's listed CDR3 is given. CDR3 amino acids: CASSLGSGQGAIQYF. The chain combines TRBV7-2 with TRBJ2-4; TRBD1 is the table's D call, not checked against the DNA. The CDR3 is 15 residues long, counting both termini. CDR1 is SGHTA and CDR2 is FQGNSA in the germline V gene.

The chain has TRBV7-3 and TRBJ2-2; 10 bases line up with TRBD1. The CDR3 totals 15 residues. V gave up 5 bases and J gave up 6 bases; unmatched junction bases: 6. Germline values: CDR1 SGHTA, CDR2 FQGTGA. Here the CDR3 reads CASSQTGGAAGELFF. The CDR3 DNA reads TGTGCCAGCAGCCAGACAGGGGGCGCAGCCGGGGAGCTGTTTTTT.

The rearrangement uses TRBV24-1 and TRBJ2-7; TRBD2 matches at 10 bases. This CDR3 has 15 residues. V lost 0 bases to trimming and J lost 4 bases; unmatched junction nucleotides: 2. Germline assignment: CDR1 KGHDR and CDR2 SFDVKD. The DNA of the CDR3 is TGTGCCACCAGTGATTTGTCTAGCGGGAGATACGAGCAGTACTTC. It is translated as CATSDLSSGRYEQYF.

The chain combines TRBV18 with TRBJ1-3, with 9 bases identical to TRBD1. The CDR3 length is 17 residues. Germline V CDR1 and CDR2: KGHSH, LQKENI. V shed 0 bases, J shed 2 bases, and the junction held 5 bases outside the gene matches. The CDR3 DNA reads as TGTGCCAGCTCACCACCGGGACAGGGTCCCACTGGAAACACCATATATTTT. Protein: CASSPPGQGPTGNTIYF.